The next 18 T cell receptor beta chains were all read from a single sample in a study of CD8+ T cells in alopecia areata. Treatment described: oral pan-JAK inhibitor, 5-10 mg twice daily. The authors extracted RNA and reverse transcribed it into cDNA as the sequencing template. The assay was immunoSEQ multiplex PCR, and TCRdb's table has in-frame clones only and misses some. The sample has 150,000 to 200,000 clones, under 70% seen once. Source: CD4+ T cells sorted from blood, taken at week 4, from a patient treated with tofacitinib. The receptors shown here come from a human donor with alopecia areata.

The V gene is TRBV29-1, the J gene TRBJ2-3; maybe TRBD1 (5 bases). CDR3 size: 15 residues. Trimming took off 7 bases at V and 1 base at J, with 18 bases between the two ends. Germline CDR1 is SQVTM and CDR2 is ANQGSEA. The CDR3: CSAAWGNGGTDTQYF. The CDR3 coding sequence is TGCAGCGCCGCCTGGGGCAATGGAGGCACAGATACGCAGTATTTT.

CDR3 in DNA: TGTGCCAGCAGCTTGGAACAGGGAAGAGATACGCAGTATTTT. It is translated as CASSLEQGRDTQYF. This chain connects TRBV5-5 to TRBJ2-3; D may be TRBD1 (6 bases). Germline V gene sequence: CDR1 SGHKS, CDR2 YYEKEE (reference sequence). The CDR3 is made up of 14 amino acids. Trimming took 0 bases from V and 5 from J, leaving 10 bases between them.

The chain combines TRBV30 with TRBJ1-4; D unresolved. Germline CDR1 is GTSNPN and CDR2 is SVGIG (reference sequence). The CDR3 loop spans 12 amino acids. V dropped 5 bases and J dropped 5 bases, with 9 bases sitting between them. The CDR3 reads CAWGGRNEKLFF. DNA for the CDR3: TGTGCCTGGGGCGGACGAAATGAAAAACTGTTTTTT.

As for this clone: This same CDR3 is encoded by further DNA sequences in the sample. Here the CDR3 DNA reads TGCGCCAGCAGCCAAGTTGACCTCGTCGCCTACAATGAGCAGTTCTTC. Encoded protein: CASSQVDLVAYNEQFF. The chain links TRBV4-1 to TRBJ2-1; D is undetermined. Germline V gives CDR1 MGHRA, CDR2 YSYEKL. The CDR3 contains 16 residues. The germline V and J ends were trimmed by 1 base and 2 bases, with 12 bases remaining between them.

This clone was picked up one time. The J gene is TRBJ2-2, the V gene TRBV5-6; TRBD1 is a possible D gene (5 bases). Germline values: CDR1 SGHDT, CDR2 YYEEEE. CDR3 length: 13 residues. V dropped 4 bases and J dropped 10 bases, with 14 bases sitting between them. CDR3 sequence (DNA): TGTGCCAGCAGCCACGGCAGGGCGGCGGAGCTGTTTTTT. This encodes CASSHGRAAELFF. The variable domain in full, with the rest retrieved from reference TRBV5-6 and TRBJ2-2, is DAGVTQSPTHLIKTRGQQVTLRCSPKSGHDTVSWYQQALGQGPQFIFQYYEEEERQRGNFPDRFSGHQFPNYSSELNVNALLLGDSALYLCASSHGRAAELFFGEGSRLTVL.

This rearrangement joins TRBV29-1 to TRBJ1-2; D remains unclear. The V gene lost 4 bases and the J gene lost 4 bases, with 13 bases spanning the gap. CDR3 size: 13 residues. Germline CDR1 reads SQVTM; CDR2 reads ANQGSEA. This CDR3 is CSVAPGRPYGYTF. CDR3 in DNA: TGCAGCGTTGCCCCCGGGAGGCCCTATGGCTACACCTTC.

J is TRBJ1-1 and V is TRBV5-4; D unresolved. Germline V lookup: CDR1 SGHNT, CDR2 YYREEE (reference sequence). CDR3 size: 15 residues. Trimming pared 5 bases from V and 3 bases from J, leaving 17 bases between. The CDR3 nucleotides read TGTGCCAGCAGATACCTAGGCCTGAGGGACACTGAAGCTTTCTTT. It is translated as CASRYLGLRDTEAFF.

The rearrangement joins TRBV29-1 to TRBJ2-5; possible D gene TRBD1, 6 bases. The V end was cut by 5 bases, the J end by 5 bases, with 12 bases between. The germline V gene has CDR1 SQVTM and CDR2 ANQGSEA. This CDR3 region has 12 residues. CDR3 coding DNA: TGCAGCGTTAAGGGGACAACGGAGACCCAGTACTTC. Its protein is CSVKGTTETQYF.

This clone showed up just once. The J gene is TRBJ2-7, the V gene TRBV2, with a weak D call TRBD2 (6 bases). Germline loops: CDR1 SNHLY, CDR2 FYNNEI. The CDR3 contains 12 residues. V was cut by 8 bases and J by 9 bases, with 17 bases left in between. The DNA of the CDR3 is TGTGCCAGCTCAGGCGGGGAGATTGGGCAGTACTTC. Amino acids: CASSGGEIGQYF.

The rearrangement links TRBV30 to TRBJ1-1; D gene ambiguous. Germline V gene lookup returns CDR1 GTSNPN and CDR2 SVGIG (reference sequence). The CDR3 consists of 10 residues. Trimming took off 4 bases at V and 7 bases at J, with 7 bases between the two ends. The CDR3 is CAWKAIEAFF. CDR3 sequence (DNA): TGTGCCTGGAAGGCGATTGAAGCTTTCTTT. Full variable domain (outside the CDR3, taken from reference TRBV30 and TRBJ1-1): SQTIHQWPATLVQPVGSPLSLECTVEGTSNPNLYWYRQAAGRGLQLLFYSVGIGQISSEVPQNLSASRPQDRQFILSSKKLLLSDSGFYLCAWKAIEAFFGQGTRLTVV.

This clone has more than one count but fewer than ten. The chain uses TRBV9 and TRBJ2-1, with a weak D call TRBD2 (6 bases). This CDR3 is built from 15 residues. The germline V gene has CDR1 SGDLS and CDR2 YYNGEE. V lost 3 bases, J lost 0 bases, and 10 bases lay in between. The CDR3 here is CASSGDFRSYNEQFF. CDR3 DNA sequence: TGTGCCAGCAGCGGGGACTTCCGCTCCTACAATGAGCAGTTCTTC.

The chain carries TRBV5-1 and TRBJ2-1; 14 positions match TRBD2. The V gene's germline CDR1 is SGHRS and CDR2 YFSETQ. Unmatched junction bases numbered 15, after V lost 4 bases and J lost 9 bases. CDR3 length: 18 residues. The CDR3 reads CASSHRTSGGRGGGEQFF. The CDR3, as DNA: TGCGCCAGCAGCCACCGGACTAGCGGGGGGCGTGGGGGTGGTGAGCAGTTCTTC.

The rearrangement uses TRBV25-1 and TRBJ1-1, with D unresolved. Looked up from germline, CDR1 is MGHDK and CDR2 is SYGVNS. The V end lost 1 base, the J end lost 2 bases, and 14 bases lay between the germline ends. The length of the CDR3 is 16 residues. Here the CDR3 reads CASSESRGPANTEAFF. CDR3 DNA sequence: TGTGCCAGCAGTGAATCACGTGGACCGGCTAACACTGAAGCTTTCTTT.

Notes on this clone: At the DNA level, this CDR3 is encoded by other sequences in the same sample as well. The chain employs TRBV15 and TRBJ2-5; D is perhaps TRBD1 (6 bases). The CDR3 is made up of 13 amino acids. The germline V and J ends were trimmed by 1 base and 5 bases, with 8 bases remaining between them. CDR1 LNHNV and CDR2 YYDKDF come from the germline V gene (reference sequence). The DNA for the CDR3 is TGTGCCACCAGCAGAGGGCAGGGGGAGACCCAGTACTTC. This codes for CATSRGQGETQYF.

The chain is built from TRBV27 and TRBJ1-2; D uncertain. Trimming left V 7 bases short and J 8 bases short, with 11 bases between. Germline V CDR1 and CDR2: MNHEY, SMNVEV (reference sequence). CDR3 length equals 11 residues. The CDR3 spells CASMGYTGYTF. DNA for the CDR3: TGTGCCAGCATGGGGTACACGGGCTACACCTTC.

J is TRBJ1-5 and V is TRBV30, with D uncertain. This CDR3 is 14 amino acids long. V dropped 0 bases and J dropped 1 base, with 7 bases sitting between them. Germline loops: CDR1 GTSNPN, CDR2 SVGIG (reference sequence). The CDR3 coding sequence is TGTGCCTGGAGTGTGGTCCAGAGCAATCAGCCCCAGCATTTT. This codes for CAWSVVQSNQPQHF.

This clone has a handful of counts. V gene TRBV5-1 combines with J gene TRBJ1-1, with TRBD1 matching over 9 bases. J gave up 4 bases and V 2 bases, and 12 bases lay outside the gene matches. The CDR3 totals 17 residues. The germline CDR1 and CDR2 sequences are SGHRS and YFSETQ. As DNA, the CDR3 is TGCGCCAGCAGCTTTACAGGGGGCCGAGCATTAAGCACTGAAGCTTTCTTT. It codes for CASSFTGGRALSTEAFF.

This rearrangement joins TRBV29-1 to TRBJ1-3; possibly TRBD1 for D (6 bases). Germline-derived CDR1 and CDR2 are SQVTM and ANQGSEA. This CDR3 region has 15 residues. Between the trimmed V and J ends, which lost 5 bases and 0 bases, there was a span of 14 bases. CDR3 residues: CSVLGTTVSGNTIYF. DNA for the CDR3: TGCAGCGTTCTCGGGACAACTGTCTCTGGAAACACCATATATTTT.